The 16 T cell receptor beta chains reported below all come from one sample, sequenced in a study of T cells in Graves' hyperthyroidism and ophthalmopathy. Amplified TCR beta CDR3 regions came from RNA transcripts. With the HTBI primer set, the TCR CDR3 went through a first round of RT-PCR. Each CDR3 protein gets one entry after TCRdb re-called the multiplex PCR reads with MiXCR. The sample carries around 720,000 distinct CDR3 sequences, roughly a third recorded once. Input material: blood. Receptor source: a woman aged 40 to 55 with Graves' hyperthyroidism.

The chain combines TRBV20-1 with TRBJ2-7; a possible D gene is TRBD2 (6 bases). There are 14 residues in the CDR3. The ends were cut back, 5 bases at V and 0 bases at J, with 14 bases in the middle. Germline V lookup: CDR1 DFQATT, CDR2 SNEGSKA (reference sequence). In DNA, the CDR3 is TGCAGTGCTCCCAGACTAGACTCCTCCTACGAGCAGTACTTC. This translates into CSAPRLDSSYEQYF.

CDR3 nucleotide sequence: TGTGCCAGCAGCTTAGTAGGGACTACCAACTACGAGCAGTACTTC. Translating gives CASSLVGTTNYEQYF. The rearrangement uses TRBV7-2 and TRBJ2-7; 7 positions agree with TRBD2. From germline, CDR1 is SGHTA and CDR2 FQGNSA. The CDR3 consists of 15 residues. Losses at the gene ends were 1 base for V and 3 bases for J; bases not matched to a gene: 6.

The chain carries TRBV7-9 and TRBJ2-5; D perhaps matches TRBD1 (5 bases). V dropped 3 bases and J dropped 4 bases, with 12 bases sitting between them. This CDR3 is 14 amino acids long. Germline V gene lookup returns CDR1 SEHNR and CDR2 FQNEAQ (reference sequence). CDR3 protein: CASSLGPSSETQYF. The CDR3, as DNA: TGTGCCAGCAGCTTGGGGCCGAGCTCAGAGACCCAGTACTTC.

The chain combines TRBV29-1 with TRBJ2-1, with 10 bases aligning to TRBD1. With 7 bases clipped from V and 7 bases from J, the junction kept 10 bases outside the gene matches. Germline V gene data show CDR1 as SQVTM and CDR2 as ANQGSEA. This CDR3 is 14 amino acids long. The CDR3 protein is CSARDRGRKNEQFF. The CDR3 DNA is TGCAGCGCGAGAGACAGGGGGCGAAAAAATGAGCAGTTCTTC.

The chain employs TRBV6-6 and TRBJ2-7, with TRBD1 matching over 7 bases. This CDR3 is built from 15 residues. Losses at the gene ends were 6 bases for V and 3 bases for J; bases not matched to a gene: 11. Germline CDR1 MNHNY, CDR2 SVGAGI (reference sequence). The chain's CDR3 is CASSKGPGQVYEQYF. CDR3 bases: TGTGCCAGCAGCAAAGGACCCGGACAGGTCTACGAGCAGTACTTC.

The chain employs TRBV9 and TRBJ1-5, with D possibly TRBD1 on 5 matching bases. CDR1 SGDLS and CDR2 YYNGEE come from the germline V gene. The ends were cut back, 5 bases at V and 3 bases at J, with 21 bases in the middle. CDR3 length: 17 residues. DNA of the CDR3: TGTGCCAGCAGTTTAAATACGGGGGAGGGTGACAATCAGCCCCAGCATTTT. Translating gives CASSLNTGEGDNQPQHF.

This clonotype was seen a single time. A much larger clone sits a single nucleotide away, making a read error possible. The J gene is TRBJ1-3, the V gene TRBV20-1; no clear D gene. The CDR3 spans 13 residues. Germline-derived CDR1 and CDR2 are DFQATT and SNEGSKA (reference sequence). V was shortened by 2 bases and J by 0 bases, with 5 bases between the two germline ends. The DNA of the CDR3 is TGCAGTGCTAGAAAGGTCTCTGGAAACACCATATATTTT. It is translated as CSARKVSGNTIYF.

This sequence joins TRBV7-9 and TRBJ1-1; tentative D call: TRBD1 (6 bases). The CDR3 sequence is 11 residues long. The germline V and J ends were trimmed by 8 bases and 10 bases, with 14 bases remaining between them. Germline V lookup: CDR1 SEHNR, CDR2 FQNEAQ (reference sequence). CDR3 loop: CASGGGGVAFF. As DNA, the CDR3 is TGTGCCAGCGGAGGAGGGGGGGTAGCTTTCTTT.

V gene TRBV29-1 combines with J gene TRBJ1-2; the D is unclear. CDR3 size: 11 residues. Trimming stripped 5 bases from V and 8 bases from J, with 12 bases between. CDR1 and CDR2 from the germline V gene are SQVTM and ANQGSEA. The CDR3 loop is CSVSTMRGYTF. CDR3 nucleotides: TGCAGCGTTTCGACTATGCGGGGCTACACCTTC.

V gene TRBV28 combines with J gene TRBJ1-4, with TRBD1 matching over 11 bases. Germline V gives CDR1 MDHEN, CDR2 SYDVKM. CDR3 size: 15 residues. The V and J ends lost 5 bases and 7 bases, in that order; junction bases with no gene match: 6. For the CDR3, the DNA is TGTGCCAGCAGTAGGGGGGGGACAGGGGGTGAAAAACTGTTTTTT. It yields the protein CASSRGGTGGEKLFF.

Notes on this clonotype: Relative to the germline gene, one junction end is altered; a read error may explain this. V and J are TRBV5-1 and TRBJ2-7; the match to TRBD2 covers 8 bases. Judging by the DNA end, TRBJ2-5 fits better; the J call may be wrong. The CDR3 loop spans 15 amino acids. CDR1 SGHRS and CDR2 YFSETQ come from the germline V gene. For the CDR3, the DNA is TGTGCCAGCAGCTTGGAGCGGGGGACCCAAGAGACCCAGTACTTC. Protein: CASSLERGTQETQYF.

The gene calls are TRBV7-3 and TRBJ2-3; tentatively, D is TRBD1 (8 bases). This CDR3 comprises 14 residues. Germline values: CDR1 SGHTA, CDR2 FQGTGA. V lost 4 bases and J lost 8, with 16 bases in between. Here the CDR3 DNA reads TGTGCCAGCAGCTATACAGGGGGGGGGTTTACGCAGTATTTT. This codes for CASSYTGGGFTQYF.

This clonotype has a handful of counts. The rearrangement links TRBV6-9 to TRBJ1-2; D remains unclear. Looked up from germline, CDR1 is MNHGY and CDR2 is SVAAGI. V gave up 4 bases and J gave up 7 bases, with 13 bases separating them. The CDR3 is made up of 13 amino acids. CDR3 DNA sequence: TGTGCCAGCAGTTTAAGCCTTGGGTCTGGCTACACCTTC. Translated, it gives CASSLSLGSGYTF.

The chain is built from TRBV6-5 and TRBJ2-5; perhaps TRBD2 as D (6 bases). V dropped 9 bases and J dropped 5 bases, with 19 bases sitting between them. The CDR3 totals 14 residues. Germline V gives CDR1 MNHEY, CDR2 SVGAGI. For the CDR3, the DNA is TGTGCCAGGACGGGGGTAGAGAGGATGGAGACCCAGTACTTC. It encodes CARTGVERMETQYF.

For this clonotype: A much larger clonotype is one base distant, so this may be a read error. V usage is TRBV12-3 or TRBV12-4 and J usage is TRBJ1-2; no definite D call. The CDR3 totals 10 residues. Written as DNA, the CDR3 is TGTGCCTGCAGTTTAAACGGCTACACCTTC. Translated, it gives CACSLNGYTF.

This clonotype was observed at least ten times. The J gene is TRBJ2-6, the V gene TRBV7-2; maybe TRBD1 (6 bases). Germline V gives CDR1 SGHTA, CDR2 FQGNSA. CDR3 length equals 17 residues. The V end was cut by 0 bases, the J end by 1 base, with 10 bases between. The CDR3 protein is CASSLALTGSGANVLTF. DNA for the CDR3: TGTGCCAGCAGCTTAGCGCTAACAGGGTCTGGGGCCAACGTCCTGACTTTC.